A selection of T cell receptor beta chains follows, all from one sample in a study of blood T cells in healthy people across ages. In TCRdb, the 5' RACE reads were re-called with MiXCR into one record per CDR3 protein. The table records roughly 900,000 distinct CDR3 sequences, 29% of them present only once. Sequencing input: blood. The receptors here all came from an elderly woman in good health. Each CDR3 is given with its conserved first and last residue. The order of the fields is D gene, clone size, V gene, J gene, CDR3 DNA, CDR3 protein. The D gene is left open where the match is weak. Some rows mark clone size as missing; the rest say once, few, many or name a class of expanded clone.

>.|many|TRBV20-1|TRBJ2-7
TGCAGTGCTAGACCCGGGACCTCGATAAGGGACGAGCAGTACTTC
CSARPGTSIRDEQYF
>TRBD1|many|TRBV6-2/TRBV6-3|TRBJ2-5
TGTGCCAGCAGGTCCCTCCCGGGACAGGACCAAGAGACCCAGTACTTC
CASRSLPGQDQETQYF
>.|many|TRBV20-1|TRBJ1-5
TGCAGTGCTAGAGGACGACGGCAGGGAAATCAGCCCCAGCATTTT
CSARGRRQGNQPQHF
>.|.|TRBV7-2|TRBJ1-2
TGTGCCAGCAGCTTAGTTCCCATCGGACAGACTGACTATGGCTACACCTTC
CASSLVPIGQTDYGYTF
>.|.|TRBV6-5|TRBJ1-6
TGTGCCAGCAGTCCCCGGGGGGGCTATAATTTATCCCTCCACTTT
CASSPRGGYNLSLHF
>TRBD1|few|TRBV20-1|TRBJ1-5
TGCAGTGCTGGGACAGGGGTCAATCAGCCCCAGCATTTT
CSAGTGVNQPQHF
>TRBD1|many|TRBV25-1|TRBJ1-2
TGTGCCAGCAGTGAGGAAAGGACAGGCGGCTACACCTTC
CASSEERTGGYTF
>.|.|TRBV9|TRBJ2-1
TGTGCCAGCAGCGCGGGGATCTCCTACAATGAGCAGTTCTTC
CASSAGISYNEQFF
>.|many|TRBV20-1|TRBJ2-5
TGCAGTGCTAGACTGACAGACCAAGAGACCCAGTACTTC
CSARLTDQETQYF
>.|.|TRBV5-1|TRBJ2-2
TGCGCCAGCAGCTTGTACTTCGGGGCGACCGGGGAGCTGTTTTTT
CASSLYFGATGELFF
>.|.|TRBV5-1|TRBJ1-6
TGCGCCAGCAGCTTAGGCAGCGACGCCTCACCCCTCCAGTTT
CASSLGSDASPLQF
>TRBD1|many|TRBV7-9|TRBJ2-7
TGTGCCAGCAGCTTGGCGACAGGGTCCTACGAGCAGTACTTC
CASSLATGSYEQYF
>TRBD1|.|TRBV19|TRBJ2-1
TGTGCCAGTAGTATCCAACAGGGGGAAGGCAATGAGCAGTTCTTC
CASSIQQGEGNEQFF
>TRBD2|few|TRBV7-8|TRBJ2-1
TGTGCCAGCAGCCGAATAGGTAGCGGGGGATTACCATACAATGAGCAGTTCTTC
CASSRIGSGGLPYNEQFF
>.|many|TRBV5-6|TRBJ1-2
TGTGCCAGCAGCTTTGGACAGCACCACACCTTC
CASSFGQHHTF
>.|few|TRBV7-2|TRBJ2-1
TGTGCCAGCAGCTTATGGGGGGATTCCTACAATGAGCAGTTCTTC
CASSLWGDSYNEQFF
>.|.|TRBV20-1|TRBJ1-5
TGCAGTGCTAGAGCAAAGGGTATGAGCAATCAGCCCCAGCATTTT
CSARAKGMSNQPQHF
>.|many|TRBV20-1|TRBJ2-1
TGCAGTGCTAGATCGCGGGCTTCCTACAATGAGCAGTTCTTC
CSARSRASYNEQFF
>TRBD1|.|TRBV15|TRBJ1-5
TGTGCCACCAGCACTCGCAACGGACAGGGAGGCAATCAGCCCCAGCATTTT
CATSTRNGQGGNQPQHF
>TRBD1|many|TRBV29-1|TRBJ1-2
TGCAGCGTTTACAGGGGCGTCTATGGCTACACCTTC
CSVYRGVYGYTF
>.|few|TRBV4-3|TRBJ1-6
TGCGCCAGCAGCCAAGATTCCCCCAATTTGTCACCCCTCCACTTT
CASSQDSPNLSPLHF
>.|.|TRBV20-1|TRBJ1-2
TGCAGTGCTAGAGTCCCCGCCAGGAACCATGGCTACACCTTC
CSARVPARNHGYTF
>.|many|TRBV20-1|TRBJ1-2
TGCAGTGCGGACGCAGGGGCCGGGTATGGCTACACCTTC
CSADAGAGYGYTF
>.|few|TRBV6-5|TRBJ1-1
TGTGCCAGCAGTTATAGATTGGTCGGGGTTGGTAACACTGAAGCTTTCTTT
CASSYRLVGVGNTEAFF
>.|many|TRBV25-1|TRBJ2-3
TGTGCCAGCAGTGATGGAACTAGCACAGATACGCAGTATTTT
CASSDGTSTDTQYF
>TRBD2|.|TRBV5-1|TRBJ2-7
TGCGCCAGCAGCTTGGATGGGGGGGTGGAGACCCGGTACTTC
CASSLDGGVETRYF
>.|.|TRBV5-6|TRBJ2-3
TGTGTCAGCAGTCTATCTGGAGGGCTCACAGATACGCAGTATTTT
CVSSLSGGLTDTQYF
>TRBD1|.|TRBV10-2|TRBJ2-5
TGCGCCAGCAGCAAGGGACAGGGGTTGTTGCAGTACTTC
CASSKGQGLLQYF
>.|.|TRBV6-2/TRBV6-3|TRBJ2-2
TGTGCCAGCAGTTACTTCTGGCAGGGAGGGGAGCTGTTTTTT
CASSYFWQGGELFF
>.|few|TRBV6-1|TRBJ2-7
TGTGCCAGCAGTGAAAGGGGCCGGGGGATCTTGGATGAGCAGTACTTC
CASSERGRGILDEQYF